This entry lists 26 T cell receptor beta chains sequenced from one sample in a study of T cell changes during pregnancy in multiple sclerosis (dated by TCRdb to about 2019). Library method: the immunoSEQ multiplex PCR assay. TCRdb took this table from immuneACCESS and kept in-frame rearrangements with V and J called. Such tables lack part of the clones; where checked against another copy, unresolved V genes explain under half of the gap, and the rest is unexplained. A total of some 95,000 clones appear in this sample, around 92% of them only once. The top ten clonotypes cover approximately 2.6% of the sample. The sequenced sample was peripheral blood, obtained in the first trimester of pregnancy. The source of these receptors is a female donor with multiple sclerosis, enrolled in a pregnancy study.

The chain couples TRBV30 to TRBJ1-2; D is ambiguous. V was trimmed by 3 bases and J by 8 bases, leaving 13 bases between them. The germline gives CDR1 GTSNPN, CDR2 SVGIG (reference sequence). The length of the CDR3 is 12 residues. DNA of the CDR3: TGTGCCTGGAGGGGGAGAGTGGGGGGCTACACCTTC. Its protein is CAWRGRVGGYTF.

The chain links TRBV6-5 to TRBJ2-2; TRBD2 is a possible D gene (5 bases). The germline V and J ends were trimmed by 2 bases and 1 base, with 5 bases remaining between them. CDR1 is MNHEY, CDR2 SVGAGI, per germline. The CDR3 contains 14 residues. The CDR3 sequence is CASSYGRNTGELFF. The CDR3 nucleotides are TGTGCCAGCAGTTACGGGAGGAACACCGGGGAGCTGTTTTTT.

This clone was counted a single time. The chain uses TRBV18 and TRBJ2-7; maybe TRBD1 (6 bases). This CDR3 spans 12 amino acids. V was cut by 5 bases and J by 6 bases, with 11 bases left in between. The germline CDR1 and CDR2 sequences are KGHSH and LQKENI. For the CDR3, the DNA is TGTGCCAGCTCATCTACAGGGTCCGAGCAGTACTTC. It yields the protein CASSSTGSEQYF. Full variable domain (rest looked up from reference TRBV18 and TRBJ2-7): NAGVMQNPRHLVRRRGQEARLRCSPMKGHSHVYWYRQLPEEGLKFMVYLQKENIIDESGMPKERFSAEFPKEGPSILRIQQVVRGDSAAYFCASSSTGSEQYFGPGTRLTVT.

This clone was counted a single time. The rearrangement joins TRBV23-1 to TRBJ2-3; the match to TRBD2 covers 11 bases. TRBV23-1 is an ORF; its function is uncertain. This CDR3 contains 18 residues. J was trimmed by 5 bases and V by 0 bases; bases with no gene match: 10. For the CDR3, the DNA is TGCGCCAGCAGTCAATCGGGACTAGCGGACCGAGAAGGAGATACGCAGTATTTT. It yields the protein CASSQSGLADREGDTQYF.

The gene calls are TRBV6-5 and TRBJ1-1; TRBD1 might be the D (6 bases). CDR1 and CDR2 (germline): MNHEY, SVGAGI. The CDR3 covers 16 residues. Between the trimmed V and J ends, which lost 2 bases and 1 base, there was a span of 14 bases. CDR3 DNA: TGTGCCAGCAGTTACAACAGGGCAACCCCGAACACTGAAGCTTTCTTT. Amino acid sequence: CASSYNRATPNTEAFF.

The chain is built from TRBV28 and TRBJ2-7, with TRBD2 matching over 8 bases. This CDR3 contains 16 residues. Germline CDR1 MDHEN, CDR2 SYDVKM. J lost 1 base, V lost 5 bases, and 10 bases had no gene match. The CDR3 here is CASSGDLREVSYEQYF. The CDR3 DNA reads as TGTGCCAGCAGTGGGGATTTGCGGGAGGTATCCTACGAGCAGTACTTC.

The sample holds a few counts of this clone. This chain links TRBV9 with TRBJ2-3, with D possibly matching TRBD2 (5 bases). The CDR3 consists of 14 residues. Trimming shortened V by 0 bases and J by 6 bases, and 11 bases separated the two germline ends. Looked up from germline, CDR1 is SGDLS and CDR2 is YYNGEE. The CDR3 region has the DNA TGTGCCAGCAGCGTAGAAGGGAGTCGGGATACGCAGTATTTT. As protein: CASSVEGSRDTQYF. The variable domain in full, completed from reference TRBV9 and TRBJ2-3, reads DSGVTQTPKHLITATGQRVTLRCSPRSGDLSVYWYQQSLDQGLQFLIQYYNGEERAKGNILERFSAQQFPDLHSELNLSSLELGDSALYFCASSVEGSRDTQYFGPGTRLTVL.

The chain links TRBV29-1 to TRBJ2-1; 9 bases match TRBD2. In germline, CDR1 is SQVTM, CDR2 ANQGSEA. Trimming at V came to 4 bases and at J to 5 bases, leaving 9 bases not matched to a gene. The length of the CDR3 is 15 residues. This CDR3 is CSVGPRLADHNEQFF. As DNA, the CDR3 is TGCAGCGTTGGGCCCCGACTAGCGGACCACAATGAGCAGTTCTTC.

Written as DNA, the CDR3 is TGCGCCAGCAGTCAATGGCTGAAGGAGATCGATGGCTACACCTTC. This codes for CASSQWLKEIDGYTF. The chain employs TRBV23-1 and TRBJ1-2, with D unresolved. TRBV23-1 is assigned to the ORF class and has an uncertain function. V lost 1 base and J lost 6, with 15 bases in between. This CDR3 region has 15 residues.

The chain combines TRBV6-1 with TRBJ1-1; 9 bases fit TRBD1. The CDR3 runs to 16 residues. V was clipped by 4 bases and J by 2 bases; unmatched bases: 8. Germline V gene sequence: CDR1 MNHNS, CDR2 SASEGT. This chain's CDR3 is CASSGWEQGANTEAFF. The CDR3 DNA follows: TGTGCCAGCAGTGGATGGGAACAGGGGGCAAACACTGAAGCTTTCTTT.

The rearrangement uses TRBV7-3 and TRBJ2-2; 7 bases are a match to TRBD1. The CDR3 covers 11 residues. The germline gives CDR1 SGHTA, CDR2 FQGTGA. The J segment lost 6 bases and the V segment lost 8 bases, leaving 0 bases of the junction unmatched. The CDR3 reads CASGTAGELFF. Written as DNA, the CDR3 is TGTGCCAGCGGGACAGCCGGGGAGCTGTTTTTT. The full variable domain, its missing parts supplied by reference TRBV7-3 and TRBJ2-2, is GAGVSQTPSNKVTEKGKYVELRCDPISGHTALYWYRQSLGQGPEFLIYFQGTGAADDSGLPNDRFFAVRPEGSVSTLKIQRTERGDSAVYLCASGTAGELFFGEGSRLTVL.

The V and J genes are TRBV18 and TRBJ2-1; D not certain. Trimming removed 6 bases from V and 6 bases from J, with 9 bases in between. Per the germline V gene, CDR1 is KGHSH and CDR2 is LQKENI. This CDR3 contains 12 residues. CDR3 nucleotides: TGTGCCAGCTCTCCGTACGGCAATGAGCAGTTCTTC. Its translation: CASSPYGNEQFF.

J is TRBJ2-1 and V is TRBV9; possible D gene TRBD2, 6 bases. V gave up 4 bases and J gave up 7 bases, with 12 bases separating them. The CDR3 spans 13 residues. Germline CDR1 is SGDLS and CDR2 is YYNGEE. The CDR3 nucleotides are TGTGCCAGCAGCCCCGGGAGTACGAATGAGCAGTTCTTC. Translation gives CASSPGSTNEQFF.

This clone has just one count. The rearrangement links TRBV4-1 to TRBJ2-7, with 7 positions matching TRBD2. CDR1 is MGHRA and CDR2 is YSYEKL in the germline V gene. This CDR3 contains 18 residues. Unmatched junction bases numbered 15, after V lost 0 bases and J lost 4 bases. DNA of the CDR3: TGCGCCAGCAGCCAAGAACCCCAGGGCGGGAGCTTAATGTACGAGCAGTACTTC. Its translation: CASSQEPQGGSLMYEQYF.

The chain couples TRBV7-9 to TRBJ2-1; D might be TRBD1 (6 bases). CDR1 is SEHNR and CDR2 is FQNEAQ in the germline V gene (reference sequence). The ends were cut back, 3 bases at V and 10 bases at J, with 7 bases in the middle. The CDR3 sequence is 11 residues long. Here the CDR3 DNA reads TGTGCCAGCAGCTTGAGGGGGGAGCAGTTCTTC. It specifies CASSLRGEQFF.

CDR3 sequence reads: CASSQDPGNSNQPQHF. DNA of the CDR3: TGTGCCAGCAGCCAAGATCCGGGGAATAGCAATCAGCCCCAGCATTTT. This rearrangement joins TRBV4-2 to TRBJ1-5; D remains ambiguous. The V end lost 0 bases, the J end lost 0 bases, and 9 bases lay between the germline ends. CDR1 and CDR2 from the germline V gene are LGHNA and YNFKEQ. The CDR3 extends over 16 amino acids.

The chain combines TRBV2 with TRBJ1-4, with 8 bases aligning to TRBD1. In germline, CDR1 is SNHLY, CDR2 FYNNEI. There are 15 residues in the CDR3. V shed 5 bases and J 6 bases; nucleotides not matched to a gene: 8. The CDR3 spells CASSRSGTGDEKLFF. CDR3 coding DNA: TGTGCCAGCAGTCGTTCTGGGACAGGCGATGAAAAACTGTTTTTT.

The CDR3 region is CASSPGTGGETQYF. The CDR3 coding sequence is TGTGCCAGCAGCCCCGGGACAGGGGGAGAGACCCAGTACTTC. This chain joins TRBV7-9 and TRBJ2-5; TRBD1 agrees at 11 bases. The trim removed 5 bases at V and 4 bases at J, leaving 3 bases unmatched. Germline-derived CDR1 and CDR2 are SEHNR and FQNEAQ (reference sequence). This CDR3 has 14 residues.

The sample holds one count of this clone. The rearrangement joins TRBV2 to TRBJ2-5, with D possibly TRBD1 on 5 matching bases. CDR1 and CDR2 from the germline V gene are SNHLY and FYNNEI. V was shortened by 4 bases and J by 0 bases, with 12 bases between the two germline ends. This CDR3 has 15 residues. Here the CDR3 reads CASSVSRVNQETQYF. The CDR3 nucleotides read TGTGCCAGCAGTGTGTCCAGGGTTAACCAAGAGACCCAGTACTTC.

The gene calls are TRBV2 and TRBJ2-7; D is undetermined. V was clipped by 3 bases and J by 7 bases, with 10 bases between them. Germline CDR1 SNHLY, CDR2 FYNNEI. The CDR3 sequence is 12 residues long. CDR3 loop: CASSEAVGEQYF. The CDR3, as DNA: TGTGCCAGCAGTGAGGCAGTCGGGGAGCAGTACTTC.

V is TRBV27 and J is TRBJ2-3, with 10 positions matching TRBD2. With V trimmed by 4 bases and J by 0 bases, 10 bases remained unmatched. This CDR3 comprises 18 residues. Germline CDR1 MNHEY, CDR2 SMNVEV (reference sequence). CDR3 region: CASSSSSLAGVSTDTQYF. The CDR3 region has the DNA TGTGCCAGCAGTTCCTCCTCCCTAGCGGGAGTTAGCACAGATACGCAGTATTTT.

The genes are TRBV20-1 and TRBJ1-2; D not certain. Looked up from germline, CDR1 is DFQATT and CDR2 is SNEGSKA (reference sequence). There are 11 residues in the CDR3. The V end was cut by 6 bases, the J end by 8 bases, with 13 bases between. The CDR3 reads CSALGGHGYTF. The CDR3 DNA follows: TGCAGTGCCCTGGGAGGGCACGGCTACACCTTC.

The chain joins TRBV4-3 to TRBJ2-7, with 8 bases fitting TRBD1. Trimming took 1 base from V and 4 from J; bases not matched to a gene: 12. Germline CDR1 and CDR2: LGHNA and YSLEER. The length of the CDR3 is 17 residues. CDR3 sequence: CASSQVWVGQGAYEQYF. CDR3 sequence (DNA): TGCGCCAGCAGCCAAGTCTGGGTAGGGCAGGGGGCATACGAGCAGTACTTC.

The gene calls are TRBV4-1 and TRBJ2-7; 12 bases fit TRBD2. CDR1 and CDR2 from the germline V gene are MGHRA and YSYEKL. V shed 4 bases and J 3 bases; nucleotides not matched to a gene: 4. The CDR3 runs to 15 residues. CDR3 bases: TGCGCCAGCAGCCGAGGACTAGCGGGACTCTACGAGCAGTACTTC. Its protein is CASSRGLAGLYEQYF.

This clone was recorded only once. The chain employs TRBV13 and TRBJ2-5; 9 positions agree with TRBD2. Germline CDR1 and CDR2: PRHDT and FYEKMQ (reference sequence). The CDR3 runs 15 residues. After removal of 0 bases from V and 3 bases from J, the junction contained 2 bases not matched to a gene. The CDR3 is CASSLGGLAKETQYF. CDR3 sequence (DNA): TGTGCCAGCAGCTTAGGGGGACTAGCTAAAGAGACCCAGTACTTC.

CDR3 sequence (DNA): TGTGCCAGCAGCGAACAGGCCAAAAGAAACACTGAAGCTTTCTTT. This translates into CASSEQAKRNTEAFF. V gene TRBV14 combines with J gene TRBJ1-1; tentatively, D is TRBD1 (5 bases). Trimming took 5 bases from V and 2 from J, leaving 15 bases between them. The CDR3 is 15 residues long. Germline V gives CDR1 SGHDN, CDR2 FVKESK. The entire variable domain, with the rest obtained from reference TRBV14 and TRBJ1-1, is as follows: EAGVTQFPSHSVIEKGQTVTLRCDPISGHDNLYWYRRVMGKEIKFLLHFVKESKQDESGMPNNRFLAERTGGTYSTLKVQPAELEDSGVYFCASSEQAKRNTEAFFGQGTRLTVV.